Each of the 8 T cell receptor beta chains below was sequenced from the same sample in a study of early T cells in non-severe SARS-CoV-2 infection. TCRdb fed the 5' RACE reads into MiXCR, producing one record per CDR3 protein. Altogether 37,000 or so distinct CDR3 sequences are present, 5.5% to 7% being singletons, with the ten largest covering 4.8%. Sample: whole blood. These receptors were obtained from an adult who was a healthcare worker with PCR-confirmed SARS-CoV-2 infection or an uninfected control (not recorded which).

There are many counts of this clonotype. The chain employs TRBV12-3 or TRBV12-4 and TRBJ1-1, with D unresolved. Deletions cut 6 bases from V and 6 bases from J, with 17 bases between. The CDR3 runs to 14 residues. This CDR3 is CASRPGVDGAEAFF. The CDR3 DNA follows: TGTGCCAGCAGGCCTGGGGTAGATGGGGCTGAAGCTTTCTTT.

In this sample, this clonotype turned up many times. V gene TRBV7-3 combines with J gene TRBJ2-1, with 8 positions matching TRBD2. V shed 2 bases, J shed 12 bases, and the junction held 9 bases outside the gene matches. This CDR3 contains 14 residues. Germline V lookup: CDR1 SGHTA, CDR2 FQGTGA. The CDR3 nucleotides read TGTGCCAGCAGCTTAGGTCCAGCGGGAGAGGGGCAGTTCTTC. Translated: CASSLGPAGEGQFF.

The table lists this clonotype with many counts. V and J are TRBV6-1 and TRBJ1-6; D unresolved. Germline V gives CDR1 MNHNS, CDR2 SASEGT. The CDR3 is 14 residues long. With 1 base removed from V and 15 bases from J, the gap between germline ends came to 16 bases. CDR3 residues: CASSEDPLSVVLHF. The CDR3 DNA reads TGTGCCAGCAGTGAAGACCCCTTGAGCGTGGTCCTCCACTTT.

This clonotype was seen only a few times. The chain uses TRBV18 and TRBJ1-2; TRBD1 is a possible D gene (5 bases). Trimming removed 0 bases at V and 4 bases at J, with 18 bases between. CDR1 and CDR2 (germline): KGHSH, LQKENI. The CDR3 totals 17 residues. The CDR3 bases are TGTGCCAGCTCACCACCGGGAGGGACGGTGGATGTCTATGGCTACACCTTC. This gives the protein CASSPPGGTVDVYGYTF.

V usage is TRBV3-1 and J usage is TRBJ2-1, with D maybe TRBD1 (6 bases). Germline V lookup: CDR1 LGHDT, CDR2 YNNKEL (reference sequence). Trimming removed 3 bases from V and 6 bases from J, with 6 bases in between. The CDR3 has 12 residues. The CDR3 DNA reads TGTGCCAGCAGCCACAGGGGCAATGAGCAGTTCTTC. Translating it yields CASSHRGNEQFF.

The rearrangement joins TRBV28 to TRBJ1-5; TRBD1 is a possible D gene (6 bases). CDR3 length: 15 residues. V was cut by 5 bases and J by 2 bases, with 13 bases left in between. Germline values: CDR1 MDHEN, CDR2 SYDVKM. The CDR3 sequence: CASSLIQGGNQPQHF. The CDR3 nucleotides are TGTGCCAGCAGTCTCATACAGGGAGGCAATCAGCCCCAGCATTTT.

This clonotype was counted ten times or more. CDR3 nucleotide sequence: TGCAGCGTGGACCGGGACGGAGTACAGCATTTT. Encoded protein: CSVDRDGVQHF. The chain joins TRBV29-1 to TRBJ1-5, with D perhaps TRBD1 (5 bases). The germline CDR1 and CDR2 sequences are SQVTM and ANQGSEA. CDR3 size: 11 residues. V was clipped by 6 bases and J by 13 bases, with 16 bases between them.

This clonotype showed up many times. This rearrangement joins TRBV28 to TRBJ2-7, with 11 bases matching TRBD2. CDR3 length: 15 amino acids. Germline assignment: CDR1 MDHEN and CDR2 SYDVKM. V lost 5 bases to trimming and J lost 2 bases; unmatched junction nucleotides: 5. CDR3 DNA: TGTGCCAGCAGTAAGACTAGCGGGATTACCTACGAGCAGTACTTC. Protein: CASSKTSGITYEQYF.